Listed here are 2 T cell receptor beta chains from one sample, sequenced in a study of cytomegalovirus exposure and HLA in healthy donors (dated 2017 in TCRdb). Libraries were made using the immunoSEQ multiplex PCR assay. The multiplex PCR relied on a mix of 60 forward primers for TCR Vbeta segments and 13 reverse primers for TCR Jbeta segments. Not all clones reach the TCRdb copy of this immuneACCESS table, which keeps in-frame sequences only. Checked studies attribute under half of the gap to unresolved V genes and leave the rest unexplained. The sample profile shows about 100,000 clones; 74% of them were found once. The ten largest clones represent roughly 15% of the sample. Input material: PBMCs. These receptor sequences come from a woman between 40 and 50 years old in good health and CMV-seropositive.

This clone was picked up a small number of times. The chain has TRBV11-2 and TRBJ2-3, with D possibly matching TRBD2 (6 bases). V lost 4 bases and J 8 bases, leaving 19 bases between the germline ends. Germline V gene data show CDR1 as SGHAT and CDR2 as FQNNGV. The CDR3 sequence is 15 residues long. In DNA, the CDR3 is TGTGCCAGCAGCTCGTCCCGGGACTCCCTCATTACGCAGTATTTT. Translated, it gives CASSSSRDSLITQYF.

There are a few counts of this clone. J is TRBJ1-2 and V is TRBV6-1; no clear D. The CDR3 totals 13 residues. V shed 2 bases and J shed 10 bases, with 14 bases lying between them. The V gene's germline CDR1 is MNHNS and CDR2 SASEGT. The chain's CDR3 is CASSELLRSDYTF. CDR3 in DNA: TGTGCCAGCAGTGAATTACTACGTTCTGACTACACCTTC.